This T cell receptor beta chain was sequenced for a study of T cells of healthy individuals. TCRdb passed the 5' RACE reads through MiXCR, listing each CDR3 protein once. The sample includes 45,000 to 60,000 distinct CDR3 sequences, under 15% of them seen just once. Germline lookup yields CDR1 SGHVS and CDR2 FNYEAQ. Unmatched junction bases numbered 3, after V lost 0 bases and J lost 8 bases. The length of the CDR3 is 14 residues. The table lists this clonotype with many counts. The sequence was obtained from a human donor in good health. V is TRBV7-6 and J is TRBJ2-1, with 8 bases matching TRBD2. The CDR3 spells CASSLALAGYEQFF. The CDR3 DNA follows: TGTGCCAGCAGCTTAGCTCTAGCGGGTTATGAGCAGTTCTTC.